Listed below are T cell receptor beta chains from one sample, sequenced in a study of T-cell reconstitution after alpha-beta-depleted transplantation in children. TCRdb processed the PCR reads anew with MiXCR; each CDR3 protein has one entry. The top ten hold 0.8% to 1.1% of the sample, which has hundreds of thousands of distinct CDR3 sequences, 16% seen once. The sequences come from PBMCs from the stem cell graft donor, collected from the stem cell graft. These TCRs come from a human donor who donated a stem cell graft to a child with acute myeloid leukemia. CDR3s include the opening cysteine and the closing phenylalanine or tryptophan. The D gene is left open where the match is weak. The size field is filled for only some rows; it gives once, few, many or a size class.

>TRBJ2-3|TRBV6-4|many|.
TGTGCCAGCAGTGAGGGGTGGGAAGACACAGATACGCAGTATTTT
CASSEGWEDTDTQYF
>TRBJ1-5|TRBV7-3|.|.
TGTGCCATCAGCCTAAGGGGGGCAGCATATAGCAATCAGCCCCAGCATTTT
CAISLRGAAYSNQPQHF
>TRBJ1-2|TRBV6-2/TRBV6-3|.|.
TGTGCCACCGCGGACAGATCTAACTATGGCTACACCTTC
CATADRSNYGYTF
>TRBJ2-1|TRBV4-2|.|.
TGTGCCAGCAGCCAAGGGGACCCCTACAATGAGCAGTTCTTC
CASSQGDPYNEQFF
>TRBJ2-3|TRBV29-1|once|.
TGCAGCGCCCGACCGGACAGCAGGGATAGGACAGATACGCAGTATTTT
CSARPDSRDRTDTQYF
>TRBJ2-3|TRBV6-2/TRBV6-3|few|TRBD2
TGTGCCAGCAGCTGGGGAAGCGGGGTCCCAGATACGCAGTATTTT
CASSWGSGVPDTQYF
>TRBJ1-1|TRBV10-3|.|.
TGTGCCCCATGGGGGCCGAACACTGAAGCTTTCTTT
CAPWGPNTEAFF
>TRBJ1-5|TRBV12-3/TRBV12-4|many|.
TGTGCCAGCAAGGGCGGGGGTGGTCAGCCCCAGCATTTT
CASKGGGGQPQHF
>TRBJ2-1|TRBV20-1|many|.
TGCAGTGTCCATGAGCAGTTCTTC
CSVHEQFF
>TRBJ2-2|TRBV20-1|many|TRBD1
TGCAGTGCACGGGGGACAGGGGGAACCGGGGAGCTGTTTTTT
CSARGTGGTGELFF
>TRBJ2-3|TRBV5-6|few|.
TGTGCCAGCAGCTTGGAAGGCGGGGACCTGGGAGATACGCAGTATTTT
CASSLEGGDLGDTQYF
>TRBJ2-3|TRBV7-2|many|TRBD1
TGTGCCAGCAGCTCCCGGGACAGAAGCACAGATACGCAGTATTTT
CASSSRDRSTDTQYF
>TRBJ1-5|TRBV20-1|many|TRBD1
TGCAGTGCTGGGACAGGACGGGGAAATCAGCCCCAGCATTTT
CSAGTGRGNQPQHF
>TRBJ2-5|TRBV20-1|many|.
TGCAGTGCTCCTTCAACAGGGGAGACCCAGTACTTC
CSAPSTGETQYF
>TRBJ1-1|TRBV29-1|many|.
TGCAGCGTTGTGGTTGGGGGGGGAGCTTTCTTT
CSVVVGGGAFF
>TRBJ1-5|TRBV4-2|.|.
TGTGCCAGCAGCCAAGGTCCCAGGGGCGATCAGCCCCAGCATTTT
CASSQGPRGDQPQHF
>TRBJ1-5|TRBV20-1|many|.
TGCAGTGCTAGGAGGGGGATAACGGGGCAGCCCCAGCATTTT
CSARRGITGQPQHF